This TCR beta chain came from a study of T cell responses to AZD1222 COVID-19 vaccine. On this clone itself: The antigen is undetermined.

This CDR3 has 19 amino acids. Germline V gene data show CDR1 as MDHEN and CDR2 as SYDVKM. Trimming cost V 1 base and J 0 bases, with 21 bases left between them. Study results and caveats: A rise in Spike-specific TCR breadth and depth followed two AZD1222 doses. Without day 14 samples, only post-peak T cell repertoires were studied.

Profiling relied on immunoSEQ multiplex PCR, and the TCRdb table lists in-frame clones only, not all of them. The data contain around 130,000 clones, about 86% of them singletons. The starting material was peripheral blood, obtained 28 days after the second AZD1222 dose. This sequence was found in an adult who received the AZD1222 COVID-19 vaccine. This chain connects TRBV28 to TRBJ1-1; D is unclear. CDR3 sequence: CASSLSASFGREMNTEAFF. The DNA for the CDR3 is TGTGCCAGCAGTTTATCCGCCTCGTTTGGGAGGGAAATGAACACTGAAGCTTTCTTT.